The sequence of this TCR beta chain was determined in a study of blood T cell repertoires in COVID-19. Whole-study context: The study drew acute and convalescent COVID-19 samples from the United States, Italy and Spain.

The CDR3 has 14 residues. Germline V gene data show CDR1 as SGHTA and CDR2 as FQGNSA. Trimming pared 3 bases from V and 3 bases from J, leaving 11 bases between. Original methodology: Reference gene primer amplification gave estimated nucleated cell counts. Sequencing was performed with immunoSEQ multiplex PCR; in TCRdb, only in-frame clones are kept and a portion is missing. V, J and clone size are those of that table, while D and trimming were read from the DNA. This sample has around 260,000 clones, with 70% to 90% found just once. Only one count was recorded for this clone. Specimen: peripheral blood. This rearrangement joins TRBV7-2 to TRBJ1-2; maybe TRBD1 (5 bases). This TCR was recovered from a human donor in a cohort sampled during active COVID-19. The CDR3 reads CASSFRRVDYGYTF. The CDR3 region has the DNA TGTGCCAGCAGCTTTCGCAGGGTAGACTATGGCTACACCTTC.